This T cell receptor (beta chain) was captured by sequencing in a study of cytomegalovirus exposure and HLA in healthy donors (dated by TCRdb to between 2016 and 2019). About the full investigation: According to an earlier analysis of 450 to 650 of the donors, about 179 million T cells yielded 90 million to 140 million unique TCR beta sequences and 276 Gb of sequence data. Rather than drawing on any new phenotypic data, the later analysis identified candidate immune exposures from TCR beta sequences and the way those sequences occurred across donors. On average, roughly 240,000 unique TCR beta nucleotide sequences were sequenced per donor among some 430 genotyped donors of the cohort, with 15% to 20% of those sequences being non-productive. The study profiled the T cell repertoires of about 640 subjects by immunosequencing and related them to cytomegalovirus serostatus. Five DR-DQ haplotypes were handled as single units for association and clustering because linkage in the cohort was strong. To predict cytomegalovirus infection status, the study brought together high-throughput TCR immunosequencing, statistical association of individual TCRs with disease status, and machine learning. The study aimed to test whether cataloging public T cell receptors could reveal signatures of past pathogen exposure. An early release that covered about 640 HLA-typed donors contained approximately 300 gigabases of sequencing data and about 93 million unique TCR sequences. Along with the approximately 700-subject first cohort, a separate validation cohort of 120 different subjects was used. In a later analysis, previously published TCR beta repertoires from 550 to 700 donors were re-analyzed and high-resolution HLA genotyping was added so that TCR occurrence patterns could be studied. An earlier analysis of around 580 of the donors used high-throughput TCR beta sequencing to judge whether each TCR beta V gene segment behaved as functional or pseudogenic. Donor age, sex, ethnicity and CMV serostatus were collected together with the repertoire data. Of the 350 to 400 genotyped donors, approximately 82% fell in the genetic ancestry cluster associated with self-reported Caucasian donors. Typing coverage differed by locus: A, B, C, DRB1 and DQB1 were typed in roughly 620-640 donors, DQA1 in about 560, DPA1 in 600 to 610, and DPB1 in just under 480. HLA typing covered class I and class II loci at four-digit resolution. Genome-wide SNP genotypes for about 60% of the roughly 670 donors were used in a later genetic analysis, which treated that subset as a discovery cohort. All discovery cohort repertoires had been generated using a single sequencing platform.

General findings and caveats noted by the study authors: A later genetic analysis reported fewer N-insertions in productive TCRs among donors in an Asian-associated ancestry cluster than the roughly 620-donor mean. Only TCR beta chains were sequenced in this cohort, and the absence of alpha or paired-chain data limited detectable features. The authors suggested that the approach could potentially be generalized to other disease states and immunological phenotypes. Compared with equally common non-associated chains, HLA-associated TCR beta chains in a later analysis were more clonally expanded and had lower generation probabilities. Because counts were too low, fewer than 20 rarely observed V segments, including chromosome 9 orphons, were excluded from the earlier analysis of 587 of the donors. A further reported finding was that TCR beta sequences accurately predicted the HLA-A and HLA-B alleles for most subjects in the first cohort. In the study, around 150 TCR beta chains were listed as associated with cytomegalovirus. At a false discovery rate of 0.05, a later analysis linked under 20,000 TCR beta sequences to specific HLA alleles. The presence/absence analyses assumed that sequencing depth was roughly uniform across donors, and that assumption may not be true. A later analysis reported that several top co-occurrence clusters appeared linked to parvovirus B19, influenza, CMV and Epstein-Barr virus. A few of the identified cytomegalovirus-associated TCR beta chains were confirmed in vitro to be specific for cytomegalovirus antigens. Some IMGT-functional V segments, including TRBV6-2 and TRBV6-3, could not be told apart with the 87-base-pair reads, so those segments were excluded. An earlier analysis of approximately 500 of the donors showed that most TCR beta V segments appeared in productive rearrangements either about 90% or about 30% of the time, which broadly matched IMGT annotations. In a later analysis, the rate of TCR association differed among HLA loci, with DRB1 alleles having the most associated TCRs and HLA-C alleles having the fewest. A cluster of highly shared sequence variants was judged likely to be a technical artifact of the sequencing pipeline. V-gene and J-gene trimming of TCR beta chains was associated with a missense DCLRE1C variant in a later genetic analysis, and the association was replicated in an independent cohort. The only immune exposure information available for the cohort was CMV serostatus. Because HLA typing was missing for some donors at each locus, association tests included only the typed subset. Strong co-occurrence of HLA alleles, especially DR and DQ, made assigning TCR associations to individual alleles difficult. Correlated functional status among segregating V segments might be attributable to linkage disequilibrium, but an unknown experimental factor could not be ruled out. In a later analysis, most CMV-associated TCR beta chains were found to appear HLA-restricted, with HLA associations seemingly driven largely by CMV exposure. Most TCR sequences were seen in very few donors, while some public TCRs were found in many individuals. In both the original and validation cohorts, the classifier was reported to diagnose cytomegalovirus status with high specificity and sensitivity.

The cohort consisted of 666 healthy bone marrow donors. At the time of sampling, every cohort member was nominally healthy, though immune exposures that went unrecorded were likely present. The donor was CMV seronegative and belonged to the group of around 400 seronegative cohort members. A peripheral blood sample was provided by each donor, and peripheral blood mononuclear cells were used for TCR beta sequencing. The Qiagen DNeasy Blood Extraction Kit was used to extract genomic DNA from the blood cell samples. Based on the germline V gene, the CDR1 and CDR2 sequences are LGHNA and YNFKEQ. At the junction V is shortened by 4 bases and J by 2 bases, with 15 bases in between. The CDR3 measures 15 amino acids from cysteine to phenylalanine. Only the CDR3 part of the read is kept: 45 bases, read in frame from the first base. Points on this clone: Its antigen is not yet known. There are no base qualities to consult, and no much larger clone falls within one base.

Libraries came from the immunoSEQ multiplex PCR assay. A mixture of 60 forward primers for TCR Vbeta segments and 13 reverse primers for TCR Jbeta segments was used in the multiplex PCR. Amplification of the CDR3 region of rearranged TCR beta genes was performed with a multiplex PCR assay on genomic DNA. The amplified TCR beta libraries were sequenced on the Illumina HiSeq System as 87-base-pair reads. Per the authors' processing: A later analysis tallied roughly 80 million unique TCR beta chains across the 666 repertoires, and about 12 million of those chains were shared by two or more donors. Raw reads were error-corrected and collapsed into unique sequences with a nearest-neighbor algorithm that merged closely related sequences to remove PCR and sequencing errors. Alignment of CDR3 sequences to IMGT reference sequences was used to assign V, D and J gene segments. For a sequence to be retained, at least a six-nucleotide match to both a V gene segment and a J gene segment was required. Rearrangements were classified as productive when the CDR3 lacked stop codons and remained in frame with V and J, and all other rearrangements were classified as non-productive. CDR3 was defined by IMGT convention, running from the second conserved V-encoded cysteine to the conserved J-encoded phenylalanine. The earlier analysis of some 580 of the donors excluded any sequence lacking an unambiguous match to a single V gene segment. An earlier analysis of 587 of the donors called V segments functional above 56.7% productive rearrangements and segregating when the between-donor standard deviation exceeded 5%. A statistical classification framework was built to diagnose cytomegalovirus status from the catalog of TCR beta chain sequences. In a later analysis, V and J genes were assigned by comparing TCR nucleotide sequences against IMGT/GENE-DB human TR gene sequences. A later analysis assigned CDR3 sequences and most-parsimonious VDJ recombination scenarios with the TCRdist pipeline. In a later analysis, every TCR beta chain was defined by the combination of its CDR3 amino acid sequence and its V-gene family, and reads without a unique V-gene family were dropped. A later analysis removed several hundred highly shared, low-generation-probability nucleotide sequences to deal with suspected cross-contamination and a sequencing artifact. For each public chain, a later analysis derived a clonal expansion index from normalized ranks of inferred template counts within each repertoire. In a later analysis, generation probabilities were computed with a VDJ recombination model fitted to out-of-frame rearrangements, and the resulting probabilities were checked against IGoR. Hypergeometric tests were used in a later analysis to score TCR-TCR, TCR-HLA and TCR-CMV co-occurrence, with a repertoire-size bias correction applied to the TCR pairs. In a later analysis, false discovery rates were estimated by permuting HLA or CMV assignments 20 times. In a later analysis, co-occurring TCRs were grouped using DBSCAN, and TCRdist sequence similarity was added for clustering within HLA-allele-positive subsets. Repertoires with fewer than 30,000 or more than 120,000 public chains were left out of co-occurrence clustering, as were about 5 repertoires with anomalous nucleotide sharing. Not all clones reach the TCRdb copy of this immuneACCESS table, which keeps in-frame sequences only. Checked studies attribute under half of the gap to unresolved V genes and leave the rest unexplained. The DNA gave D and trimming, while V, J and clone size come from that table. This sample gives approximately 140,000 clones in total; 60% to 85% of them show up just once. The biggest ten clones account for roughly 3% of the sample.

The origin of this receptor is a male donor in good health and CMV-seronegative. This chain is built from TRBV4-2 and TRBJ2-7, and possibly TRBD2, on 6 matching bases. The sample was PBMCs. At the DNA level, the sequence is TGTGCCAGCAGCCTCGGCCGGGACTCACCCTACGAGCAGTACTTC. Its translation reads: CASSLGRDSPYEQYF.